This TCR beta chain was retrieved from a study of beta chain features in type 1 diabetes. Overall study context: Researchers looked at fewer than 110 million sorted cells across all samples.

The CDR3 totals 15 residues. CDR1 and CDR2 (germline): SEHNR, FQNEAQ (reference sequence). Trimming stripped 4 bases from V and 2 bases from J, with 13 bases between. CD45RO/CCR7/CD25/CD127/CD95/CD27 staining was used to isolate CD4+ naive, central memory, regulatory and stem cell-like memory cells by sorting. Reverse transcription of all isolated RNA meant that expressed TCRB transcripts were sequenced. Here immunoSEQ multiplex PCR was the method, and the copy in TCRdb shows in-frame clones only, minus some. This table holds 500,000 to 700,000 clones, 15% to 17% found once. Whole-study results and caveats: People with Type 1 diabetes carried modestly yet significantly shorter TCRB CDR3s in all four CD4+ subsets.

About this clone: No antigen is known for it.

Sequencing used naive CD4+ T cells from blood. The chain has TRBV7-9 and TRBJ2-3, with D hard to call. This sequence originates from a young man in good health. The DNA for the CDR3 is TGTGCCAGCAGCTCTACGGGCATTCCCACAGATACGCAGTATTTT. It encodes CASSSTGIPTDTQYF.